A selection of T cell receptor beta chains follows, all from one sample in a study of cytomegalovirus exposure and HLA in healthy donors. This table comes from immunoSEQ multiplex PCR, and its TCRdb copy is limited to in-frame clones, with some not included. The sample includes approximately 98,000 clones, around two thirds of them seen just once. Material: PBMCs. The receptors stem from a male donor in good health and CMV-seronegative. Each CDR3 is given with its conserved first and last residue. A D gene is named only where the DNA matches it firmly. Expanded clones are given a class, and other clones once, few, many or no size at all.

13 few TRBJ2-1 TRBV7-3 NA CASSLGANNEQFF TGTGCCAGCAGCTTGGGAGCTAACAATGAGCAGTTCTTC
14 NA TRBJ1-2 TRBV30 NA CAWTRQLANYGYTF TGTGCCTGGACCCGACAGCTGGCTAACTATGGCTACACCTTC
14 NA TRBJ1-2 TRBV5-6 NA CASSLNQGSYGYTF TGTGCCAGCAGCTTGAATCAGGGGAGCTATGGCTACACCTTC
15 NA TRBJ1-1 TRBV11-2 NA CASSLRVRGNTEAFF TGTGCCAGCAGCTTAAGGGTAAGGGGGAACACTGAAGCTTTCTTT
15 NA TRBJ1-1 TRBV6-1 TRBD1 CASSESGTGLTEAFF TGTGCCAGCAGTGAATCCGGGACAGGGCTCACTGAAGCTTTCTTT
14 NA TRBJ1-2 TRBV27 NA CASSSLSGFYGYTF TGTGCCAGCAGTTCACTATCCGGTTTCTATGGCTACACCTTC
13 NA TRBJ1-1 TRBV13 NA CASSAGDNTEAFF TGTGCCAGCAGCGCCGGGGATAACACTGAAGCTTTCTTT
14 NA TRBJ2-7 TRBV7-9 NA CASSFLNGGDEQYF TGTGCCAGCAGCTTTCTGAATGGAGGCGACGAGCAGTACTTC
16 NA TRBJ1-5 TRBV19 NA CASSRAQGLGNQPQHF TGTGCCAGTAGTAGGGCACAGGGTTTGGGAAATCAGCCCCAGCATTTT
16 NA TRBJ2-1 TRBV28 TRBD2 CASSSPGLDWYNEQFF TGTGCCAGCAGTTCCCCCGGACTAGATTGGTACAATGAGCAGTTCTTC
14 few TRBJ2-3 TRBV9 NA CASSSGKFPDTQYF TGTGCCAGCAGCTCCGGGAAGTTCCCAGATACGCAGTATTTT
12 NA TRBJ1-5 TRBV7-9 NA CASSPSNQPQHF TGTGCCAGCAGCCCCTCGAATCAGCCCCAGCATTTT
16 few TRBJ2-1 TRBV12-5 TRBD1 CASGKTGDSSYNEQFF TGTGCTAGTGGTAAGACAGGGGACAGCTCCTACAATGAGCAGTTCTTC
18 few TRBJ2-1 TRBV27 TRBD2 CASSPLGAGTSGRSEQFF TGTGCCAGCAGTCCCCTGGGGGCCGGGACTAGCGGGAGGAGCGAGCAGTTCTTC
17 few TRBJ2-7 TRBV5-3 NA CARSQDYHSLQSYEQYF TGTGCCAGAAGCCAGGATTACCATTCCCTCCAAAGCTACGAGCAGTACTTC
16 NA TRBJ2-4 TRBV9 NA CASSVEIRGRGEIQYF TGTGCCAGCAGCGTAGAGATCCGGGGCAGGGGTGAAATTCAGTACTTC
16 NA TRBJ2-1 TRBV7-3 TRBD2 CASSPTSGSGYNEQFF TGTGCCAGCAGCCCGACTAGCGGGAGTGGCTACAATGAGCAGTTCTTC
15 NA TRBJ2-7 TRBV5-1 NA CASSFRGSGDYEQYF TGCGCCAGCAGCTTCCGGGGGAGTGGGGACTACGAGCAGTACTTC
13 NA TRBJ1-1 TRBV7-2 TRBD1 CASSLSRGTEAFF TGTGCCAGCAGCTTGTCCAGGGGGACTGAAGCTTTCTTT
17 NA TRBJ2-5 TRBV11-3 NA CASSLGARTGARETQYF TGTGCCAGCAGCTTAGGTGCAAGAACGGGAGCGCGCGAGACCCAGTACTTC
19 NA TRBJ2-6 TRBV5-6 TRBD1 CASSLRAGGSPTGANVLTF TGTGCCAGCAGCTTGAGGGCAGGGGGCTCCCCCACTGGGGCCAACGTCCTGACTTTC
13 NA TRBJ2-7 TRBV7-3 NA CASSLGLGWEQYF TGTGCCAGCAGCTTAGGCCTTGGCTGGGAGCAGTACTTC
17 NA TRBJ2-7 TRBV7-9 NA CASSRIGGRGAGYEQYF TGTGCCAGCAGCCGGATCGGGGGGCGAGGGGCGGGCTACGAGCAGTACTTC
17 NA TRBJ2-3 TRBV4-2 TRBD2 CASSQARASGTTDTQYF TGTGCCAGCAGCCAAGCCAGGGCGAGCGGGACCACAGATACGCAGTATTTT
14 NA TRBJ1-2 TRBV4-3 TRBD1 CASSQGQRNYGYTF TGCGCCAGCAGCCAGGGACAGCGTAACTATGGCTACACCTTC
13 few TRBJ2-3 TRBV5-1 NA CASSLAYTDTQYF TGCGCCAGCAGCTTGGCCTACACAGATACGCAGTATTTT